This T cell receptor (beta chain) was sequenced in a study of cytotoxic CD8 clonotypes in ibrutinib-treated CLL. General study points: Baseline clonality exceeded age-matched healthy donors and tracked circulating CD8+ T-cell counts. Contraction or stability on treatment characterized the public clonotypes, which were uncommon.

A single count supports this clone. The antigen remains unidentified. The repertoire was sequenced with immunoSEQ multiplex PCR; TCRdb's copy has only in-frame clones and lacks some. The data show more than 10,000 clones, roughly four fifths seen once. The sequences come from PBMCs, collected at disease progression, from a patient treated with ibrutinib. This TCR was recovered from a human donor with chronic lymphocytic leukemia.

Written as DNA, the CDR3 is TGCGCCAGCAGTCAAGGGCCCTCCGATACGCAGTATTTT. Residues: CASSQGPSDTQYF. The rearrangement links TRBV23-1 to TRBJ2-3, with D unresolved. TRBV23-1 is noted as an ORF with a role that remains uncertain. The CDR3 contains 13 residues. V was trimmed by 2 bases and J by 6 bases, leaving 9 bases between them.